The clone carrying this T cell receptor beta chain has a handful of counts. What it binds is unknown. This entry is derived from a study of T cell repertoires in cytomegalovirus infection. MiXCR was run by TCRdb on the reads, yielding one entry per CDR3 protein. The sample records some 500,000 distinct CDR3 sequences, almost 40% being singletons. Trimming stripped 0 bases from V and 3 bases from J, with 9 bases between. The germline V gene has CDR1 SGHTA and CDR2 FQGNSA. This CDR3 is 15 amino acids long. General observations from the study: Pooled public TCR beta family frequency picked out CMV carriers with the relevant HLA.

The source of this sequence is a human donor in good health (CMV status not recorded). Some clones in this sample may be carry-over from other donors' samples. The sample consisted of cultured PBMCs, taken from culture after CMV antigen stimulation. The gene calls are TRBV7-2 and TRBJ1-5; possible D gene TRBD1, 5 bases. The CDR3 region has the DNA TGTGCCAGCAGCTTAGCGTGGGACCCCAATCAGCCCCAGCATTTT. Its protein product is CASSLAWDPNQPQHF.